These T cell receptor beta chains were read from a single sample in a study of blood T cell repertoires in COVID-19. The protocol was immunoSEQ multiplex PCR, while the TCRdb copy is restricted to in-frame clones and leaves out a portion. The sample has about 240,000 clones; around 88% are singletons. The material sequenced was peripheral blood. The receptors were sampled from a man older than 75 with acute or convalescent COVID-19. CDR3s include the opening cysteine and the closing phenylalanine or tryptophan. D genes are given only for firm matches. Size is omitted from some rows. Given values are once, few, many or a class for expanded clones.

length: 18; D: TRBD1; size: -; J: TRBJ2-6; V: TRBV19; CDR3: CASSRFGTGGTGANVLTF; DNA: TGTGCCAGTAGCCGGTTCGGGACAGGGGGGACTGGGGCCAACGTCCTGACTTTC
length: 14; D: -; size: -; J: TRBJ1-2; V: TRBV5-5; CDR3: CASSLDGGNYGYTF; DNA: TGTGCCAGCAGCTTGGACGGGGGGAACTATGGCTACACCTTC
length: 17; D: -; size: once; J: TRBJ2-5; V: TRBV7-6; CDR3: CASSLAAPQGPPETQYF; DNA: TGTGCCAGCAGCTTAGCGGCCCCCCAGGGCCCTCCCGAGACCCAGTACTTC
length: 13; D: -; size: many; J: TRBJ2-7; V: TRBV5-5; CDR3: CASSLVNIYEQYF; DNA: TGTGCCAGCAGCTTGGTTAACATCTACGAGCAGTACTTC
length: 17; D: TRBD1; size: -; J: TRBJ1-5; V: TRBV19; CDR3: CASILSGTVDSNQPQHF; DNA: TGTGCCAGTATTCTATCCGGGACAGTAGATAGCAATCAGCCCCAGCATTTT
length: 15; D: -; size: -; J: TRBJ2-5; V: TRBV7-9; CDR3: CASSLGTGRAETQYF; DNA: TGTGCCAGCAGCTTAGGAACAGGTCGAGCGGAGACCCAGTACTTC
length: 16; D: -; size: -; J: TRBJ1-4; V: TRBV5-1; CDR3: CASSAGANTGNEKLFF; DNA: TGCGCCAGCAGCGCTGGGGCGAACACTGGGAATGAAAAACTGTTTTTT
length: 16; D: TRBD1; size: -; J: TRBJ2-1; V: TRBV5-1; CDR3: CASSLAGTGGGGEQFF; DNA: TGCGCCAGCAGCTTGGCCGGGACAGGGGGTGGCGGTGAGCAGTTCTTC
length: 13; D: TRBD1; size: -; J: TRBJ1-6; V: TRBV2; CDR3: CASGEQGLSPLHF; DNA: TGTGCCAGCGGCGAACAGGGGCTGTCACCCCTCCACTTT
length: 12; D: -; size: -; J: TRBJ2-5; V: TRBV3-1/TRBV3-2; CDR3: CASRTGRETQYF; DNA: TGTGCCAGTCGGACTGGGCGGGAGACCCAGTACTTC
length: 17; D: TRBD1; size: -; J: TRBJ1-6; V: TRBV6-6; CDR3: CASSPDRPSSYNSPLHF; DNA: TGTGCCAGCAGTCCGGACAGGCCCAGCTCCTATAATTCACCCCTCCACTTT
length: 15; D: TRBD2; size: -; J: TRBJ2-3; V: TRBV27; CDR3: CASAGLAGVADTQYF; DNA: TGTGCCAGCGCGGGACTAGCGGGAGTCGCAGATACGCAGTATTTT
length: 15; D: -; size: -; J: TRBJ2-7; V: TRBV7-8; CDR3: CASSLALAGSHEQYF; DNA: TGTGCCAGCAGCTTAGCGTTGGCAGGCTCCCACGAGCAGTACTTC
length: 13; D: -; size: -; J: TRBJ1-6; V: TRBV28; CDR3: CASRRLANSPLHF; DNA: TGTGCCAGCAGGAGACTGGCTAATTCACCCCTCCACTTT
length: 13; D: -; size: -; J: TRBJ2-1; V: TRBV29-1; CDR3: CSVEGHLYNEQFF; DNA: TGCAGCGTTGAGGGACACCTCTACAATGAGCAGTTCTTC
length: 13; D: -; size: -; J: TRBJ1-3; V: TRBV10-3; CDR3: CAISVNGRNTIYF; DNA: TGTGCCATCAGTGTGAACGGTCGAAACACCATATATTTT
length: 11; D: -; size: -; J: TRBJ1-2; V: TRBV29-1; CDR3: CSVQFLDGYTF; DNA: TGCAGCGTTCAATTTCTAGATGGCTACACCTTC
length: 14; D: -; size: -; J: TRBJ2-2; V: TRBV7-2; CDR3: CASSEDTATGELFF; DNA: TGTGCCAGCAGCGAGGACACGGCTACCGGGGAGCTGTTTTTT
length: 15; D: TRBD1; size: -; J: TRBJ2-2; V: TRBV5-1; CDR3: CASSFGTANTGELFF; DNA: TGCGCCAGCAGCTTCGGGACAGCGAACACCGGGGAGCTGTTTTTT
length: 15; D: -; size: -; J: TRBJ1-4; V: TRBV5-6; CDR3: CASGFLTAANEKLFF; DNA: TGTGCCAGCGGGTTTCTGACAGCTGCTAATGAAAAACTGTTTTTT
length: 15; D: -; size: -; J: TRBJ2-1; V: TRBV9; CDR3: CASSVALAVNNEQFF; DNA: TGTGCCAGCAGCGTAGCTTTAGCGGTAAACAATGAGCAGTTCTTC
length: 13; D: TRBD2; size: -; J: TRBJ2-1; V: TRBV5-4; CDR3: CASSWRGEPGQFF; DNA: TGTGCCAGCAGCTGGCGGGGGGAGCCTGGGCAGTTCTTC
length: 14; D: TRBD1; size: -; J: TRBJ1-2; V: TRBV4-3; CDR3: CASSPSTGGYGYTF; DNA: TGCGCCAGCAGCCCGTCGACAGGGGGATATGGCTACACCTTC